This is a list of T cell receptor beta chains from one sample in a study of CD8 T cells in ankylosing spondylitis. TCRdb reanalysed the 5' RACE reads using MiXCR and keeps one entry per CDR3 protein. The repertoire holds roughly 90,000 distinct CDR3 sequences, with about 7.7% as singletons. What was sequenced was blood, either unsorted or a sorted T cell fraction (not recorded which). The receptors were sampled from a male donor with ankylosing spondylitis or in good health (not recorded which). Both conserved end residues are part of each CDR3. Fields, in order: D gene, J gene, clone size, V gene, CDR3 protein, CDR3 DNA. The D gene is left open where the match is weak. The size of a clone is reported for some rows only, either as once, few or many, or as a class for expanded clones.

d_gene: .; j_gene: TRBJ1-1; abundance: many; v_gene: TRBV20-1; CDR3aa: CSARRSLTEAFF; CDR3nt: TGCAGTGCTAGAAGGAGCCTCACTGAAGCTTTCTTT
d_gene: .; j_gene: TRBJ2-6; abundance: many; v_gene: TRBV29-1; CDR3aa: CSALEGGANVLTF; CDR3nt: TGCAGTGCATTAGAGGGCGGGGCCAACGTCCTGACTTTC
d_gene: .; j_gene: TRBJ1-2; abundance: many; v_gene: TRBV18; CDR3aa: CASSPSSPGWANYGYTF; CDR3nt: TGTGCCAGCTCACCATCGTCCCCGGGGTGGGCTAACTATGGCTACACCTTC
d_gene: .; j_gene: TRBJ2-3; abundance: many; v_gene: TRBV6-5; CDR3aa: CASSLEHGVDTQYF; CDR3nt: TGTGCCAGCAGTTTAGAGCACGGGGTTGATACGCAGTATTTT
d_gene: TRBD1; j_gene: TRBJ2-3; abundance: many; v_gene: TRBV20-1; CDR3aa: CSARGQGVVTDTQYF; CDR3nt: TGCAGTGCTAGAGGACAGGGGGTCGTGACAGATACGCAGTATTTT
d_gene: .; j_gene: TRBJ1-5; abundance: many; v_gene: TRBV5-8; CDR3aa: CASSLDRPQHF; CDR3nt: TGTGCCAGCAGCTTGGACCGGCCCCAGCATTTT
d_gene: TRBD1; j_gene: TRBJ1-4; abundance: few; v_gene: TRBV19; CDR3aa: CASSPWDRQDEKLFF; CDR3nt: TGTGCCAGTAGCCCATGGGACAGGCAAGATGAAAAACTGTTTTTT
d_gene: TRBD2; j_gene: TRBJ2-3; abundance: many; v_gene: TRBV27; CDR3aa: CASSLTSGRATVTDTQYF; CDR3nt: TGTGCCAGCAGTTTAACTAGCGGGAGGGCCACGGTCACAGATACGCAGTATTTT
d_gene: .; j_gene: TRBJ2-7; abundance: few; v_gene: TRBV7-8; CDR3aa: CASSLGLVSGKAGEQYF; CDR3nt: TGTGCCAGCAGCTTAGGGTTAGTCAGCGGAAAAGCGGGCGAGCAGTACTTC
d_gene: TRBD2; j_gene: TRBJ2-7; abundance: many; v_gene: TRBV12-3/TRBV12-4; CDR3aa: CASSARVSSGRALYPYEQYF; CDR3nt: TGTGCCAGCAGTGCTAGAGTCTCTAGCGGGAGGGCCCTATATCCCTACGAGCAGTACTTC
d_gene: .; j_gene: TRBJ2-2; abundance: .; v_gene: TRBV5-1; CDR3aa: CASSLDLAGTGELFF; CDR3nt: TGCGCCAGCAGCTTGGATCTAGCCGGCACCGGGGAGCTGTTTTTT
d_gene: .; j_gene: TRBJ1-1; abundance: many; v_gene: TRBV20-1; CDR3aa: CSAPNREENSFF; CDR3nt: TGCAGTGCCCCCAACAGGGAAGAGAACAGTTTCTTT
d_gene: TRBD2; j_gene: TRBJ2-1; abundance: .; v_gene: TRBV4-1; CDR3aa: CASSQRRAGDRPGFSYNEQFF; CDR3nt: TGCGCCAGCAGCCAACGCCGAGCGGGAGATCGCCCCGGCTTCTCCTACAATGAGCAGTTCTTC
d_gene: TRBD2; j_gene: TRBJ2-1; abundance: many; v_gene: TRBV20-1; CDR3aa: CSALTSGRARNEQFF; CDR3nt: TGCAGTGCGCTGACTAGCGGGAGGGCCCGGAATGAGCAGTTCTTC
d_gene: .; j_gene: TRBJ1-4; abundance: many; v_gene: TRBV5-1; CDR3aa: CASSLVSGEDEKLFF; CDR3nt: TGCGCCAGCAGCTTAGTCTCAGGGGAGGATGAAAAACTGTTTTTT
d_gene: TRBD2; j_gene: TRBJ2-1; abundance: many; v_gene: TRBV5-1; CDR3aa: CASSLAPGGPQNNEQFF; CDR3nt: TGCGCCAGCAGCTTGGCCCCGGGAGGGCCACAGAACAATGAGCAGTTCTTC
d_gene: .; j_gene: TRBJ2-6; abundance: many; v_gene: TRBV9; CDR3aa: CASSVFAALSGANVLTF; CDR3nt: TGTGCCAGCAGCGTTTTCGCGGCCCTGTCTGGGGCCAACGTCCTGACTTTC
d_gene: TRBD2; j_gene: TRBJ2-1; abundance: few; v_gene: TRBV7-2; CDR3aa: CASSLGTSGNEQFF; CDR3nt: TGTGCCAGCAGCTTAGGGACTAGCGGCAATGAGCAGTTCTTC
d_gene: TRBD1; j_gene: TRBJ2-3; abundance: many; v_gene: TRBV11-2; CDR3aa: CASSLEVGTGVTDTQYF; CDR3nt: TGTGCCAGCAGCTTAGAGGTTGGGACAGGGGTTACAGATACGCAGTATTTT
d_gene: TRBD2; j_gene: TRBJ2-3; abundance: .; v_gene: TRBV7-2; CDR3aa: CASSDSGGAADTQYF; CDR3nt: TGTGCCAGCAGCGATAGCGGGGGGGCCGCAGATACGCAGTATTTT
d_gene: .; j_gene: TRBJ2-5; abundance: many; v_gene: TRBV5-6; CDR3aa: CASSSPGGETQYF; CDR3nt: TGTGCCAGCAGCTCCCCTGGGGGGGAGACCCAGTACTTC
d_gene: TRBD1; j_gene: TRBJ1-1; abundance: .; v_gene: TRBV7-2; CDR3aa: CASSVTGGVGAFF; CDR3nt: TGTGCCAGCAGCGTGACAGGGGGGGTTGGAGCTTTCTTT
d_gene: TRBD1; j_gene: TRBJ1-1; abundance: few; v_gene: TRBV7-2; CDR3aa: CASSPRDRTMNTEAFF; CDR3nt: TGTGCCAGCAGCCCCCGGGACAGGACTATGAACACTGAAGCTTTCTTT
d_gene: .; j_gene: TRBJ1-1; abundance: many; v_gene: TRBV7-2; CDR3aa: CASPRRDSSNTEAFF; CDR3nt: TGTGCCAGCCCGAGAAGGGATTCCTCTAACACTGAAGCTTTCTTT
d_gene: .; j_gene: TRBJ1-5; abundance: many; v_gene: TRBV12-3/TRBV12-4; CDR3aa: CASSSAGTKNQPQHF; CDR3nt: TGTGCCAGCAGTTCAGCCGGGACTAAGAATCAGCCCCAGCATTTT
d_gene: .; j_gene: TRBJ1-3; abundance: many; v_gene: TRBV2; CDR3aa: CASSESPTGISGNTIYF; CDR3nt: TGTGCCAGCAGTGAAAGTCCCACAGGAATCTCTGGAAACACCATATATTTT
d_gene: .; j_gene: TRBJ2-7; abundance: .; v_gene: TRBV30; CDR3aa: CAWTRGYEQYF; CDR3nt: TGTGCCTGGACCAGGGGCTACGAGCAGTACTTC
d_gene: .; j_gene: TRBJ1-1; abundance: few; v_gene: TRBV30; CDR3aa: CASHRNYEAFF; CDR3nt: TGTGCCTCCCACAGGAACTATGAAGCTTTCTTT
d_gene: .; j_gene: TRBJ2-7; abundance: many; v_gene: TRBV5-1; CDR3aa: CASSSFWASNEQYF; CDR3nt: TGCGCCAGCAGCTCTTTCTGGGCTAGTAACGAGCAGTACTTC
d_gene: .; j_gene: TRBJ1-3; abundance: few; v_gene: TRBV12-3/TRBV12-4; CDR3aa: CASKRDTTPTIYF; CDR3nt: TGTGCCAGCAAACGGGACACCACTCCCACCATATATTTT
d_gene: .; j_gene: TRBJ2-7; abundance: many; v_gene: TRBV18; CDR3aa: CASSPRLTGVTYEQYF; CDR3nt: TGTGCCAGCTCACCACGATTGACGGGGGTCACCTACGAGCAGTACTTC
d_gene: .; j_gene: TRBJ2-1; abundance: few; v_gene: TRBV30; CDR3aa: CAWRTPGVHEQFF; CDR3nt: TGTGCCTGGAGGACCCCAGGGGTCCATGAGCAGTTCTTC
d_gene: TRBD2; j_gene: TRBJ2-2; abundance: .; v_gene: TRBV2; CDR3aa: CASSGTSGRHGELFF; CDR3nt: TGTGCCAGCTCCGGGACTAGCGGGAGACACGGGGAGCTGTTTTTT
d_gene: TRBD2; j_gene: TRBJ2-3; abundance: many; v_gene: TRBV12-3/TRBV12-4; CDR3aa: CASSLRLAGTDTQYF; CDR3nt: TGTGCCAGCAGTTTGCGACTAGCGGGGACAGATACGCAGTATTTT
d_gene: .; j_gene: TRBJ2-7; abundance: .; v_gene: TRBV7-9; CDR3aa: CASSYGAGEQYF; CDR3nt: TGTGCCAGCAGCTACGGAGCGGGCGAGCAGTACTTC
d_gene: TRBD2; j_gene: TRBJ2-1; abundance: few; v_gene: TRBV20-1; CDR3aa: CSARAVTSAYNEQFF; CDR3nt: TGCAGTGCCCGAGCCGTGACTAGCGCGTACAATGAGCAGTTCTTC
d_gene: .; j_gene: TRBJ2-7; abundance: many; v_gene: TRBV12-3/TRBV12-4; CDR3aa: CASRIGPNEQYF; CDR3nt: TGTGCCAGCAGGATAGGGCCCAACGAGCAGTACTTC
d_gene: .; j_gene: TRBJ2-1; abundance: .; v_gene: TRBV5-1; CDR3aa: CASSFTTSSYNEQFF; CDR3nt: TGCGCCAGCAGCTTTACTACGAGCTCCTACAATGAGCAGTTCTTC
d_gene: .; j_gene: TRBJ1-6; abundance: many; v_gene: TRBV12-3/TRBV12-4; CDR3aa: CASREQGNNSPLHF; CDR3nt: TGTGCCAGCAGGGAACAGGGTAATAATTCACCCCTCCACTTT
d_gene: .; j_gene: TRBJ2-5; abundance: many; v_gene: TRBV27; CDR3aa: CASSLRVEETQYF; CDR3nt: TGTGCCAGCAGTTTACGGGTGGAGGAGACCCAGTACTTC
d_gene: .; j_gene: TRBJ1-2; abundance: many; v_gene: TRBV5-5; CDR3aa: CASSLFSGRDGYTF; CDR3nt: TGTGCCAGCAGCTTGTTTTCGGGGCGCGATGGCTACACCTTC
d_gene: .; j_gene: TRBJ2-7; abundance: many; v_gene: TRBV21-1; CDR3aa: CASSKRGPNRDEQYF; CDR3nt: TGTGCCAGCAGCAAAAGGGGACCCAACCGGGACGAGCAGTACTTC
d_gene: TRBD2; j_gene: TRBJ2-3; abundance: .; v_gene: TRBV7-2; CDR3aa: CASSSPGLAGGPGDTQYF; CDR3nt: TGTGCCAGCAGCTCCCCCGGGCTAGCGGGGGGGCCGGGAGATACGCAGTATTTT
d_gene: .; j_gene: TRBJ2-5; abundance: many; v_gene: TRBV7-2; CDR3aa: CASSPVFSTETQYF; CDR3nt: TGTGCCAGCAGCCCCGTTTTTAGCACAGAGACCCAGTACTTC
d_gene: .; j_gene: TRBJ1-1; abundance: .; v_gene: TRBV4-2; CDR3aa: CASSPLVGNTEAFF; CDR3nt: TGTGCCAGCAGCCCTCTTGTGGGGAACACTGAAGCTTTCTTT
d_gene: TRBD1; j_gene: TRBJ1-6; abundance: many; v_gene: TRBV6-1; CDR3aa: CASSQPGTANSPLHF; CDR3nt: TGTGCCAGCAGTCAGCCCGGGACAGCAAACTCACCCCTCCACTTT
d_gene: TRBD1; j_gene: TRBJ1-1; abundance: many; v_gene: TRBV2; CDR3aa: CASSGQGDTEAFF; CDR3nt: TGTGCCAGCAGTGGACAGGGGGACACTGAAGCTTTCTTT
d_gene: TRBD1; j_gene: TRBJ2-1; abundance: many; v_gene: TRBV7-3; CDR3aa: CASSALGGVHNEQFF; CDR3nt: TGTGCCAGCAGCGCTTTAGGGGGCGTCCACAATGAGCAGTTCTTC
d_gene: TRBD2; j_gene: TRBJ2-1; abundance: .; v_gene: TRBV7-2; CDR3aa: CASSRVLAGSYNEQFF; CDR3nt: TGTGCCAGCAGCCGAGTTCTAGCGGGGTCCTACAATGAGCAGTTCTTC
d_gene: .; j_gene: TRBJ1-1; abundance: many; v_gene: TRBV12-3/TRBV12-4; CDR3aa: CASTRVVGNTEAFF; CDR3nt: TGTGCCAGCACCCGCGTAGTTGGGAACACTGAAGCTTTCTTT
d_gene: TRBD2; j_gene: TRBJ2-2; abundance: few; v_gene: TRBV2; CDR3aa: CASKRGGPGELFF; CDR3nt: TGTGCCAGCAAGCGGGGGGGCCCCGGGGAGCTGTTTTTT
d_gene: .; j_gene: TRBJ1-5; abundance: many; v_gene: TRBV6-2/TRBV6-3; CDR3aa: CASRGVWSNQPQHF; CDR3nt: TGTGCCAGCAGAGGTGTTTGGAGCAATCAGCCCCAGCATTTT
d_gene: .; j_gene: TRBJ1-1; abundance: many; v_gene: TRBV7-9; CDR3aa: CASSLARVNTEAFF; CDR3nt: TGTGCCAGCAGCTTAGCCAGGGTGAACACTGAAGCTTTCTTT